Following are 3 T cell receptor beta chains from one sample sequenced in a study of tumor-infiltrating lymphocytes in primary liver carcinoma. RNA isolated from unsorted whole blood supplied the blood RNA, with germline DNA also extracted. Starting from approximately 500 ng of total RNA, TCR beta cDNA was produced with a primer in the constant region. Slightly modified ARM-PCR served as the procedure for the TCR beta libraries. These libraries came from three rounds of nested multiplex PCR. TRBV1-TRBV30 forward primers paired with a C-beta reverse primer drove the first two PCR rounds, about 9 cycles each. In TCRdb, the multiplex PCR reads were re-called with MiXCR into one record per CDR3 protein. The table shows 330,000 or so distinct CDR3 sequences, with approximately 65% occurring only once. Source material: peripheral blood. The origin of the receptors is a man aged 35 to 55 with primary liver carcinoma and hepatitis B virus infection.

In this sample, this clonotype turned up a few times. The chain joins TRBV7-9 to TRBJ1-4; D is possibly TRBD1 (5 bases). The V gene's germline CDR1 is SEHNR and CDR2 FQNEAQ (reference sequence). The V end was cut by 4 bases, the J end by 3 bases, with 9 bases between. The CDR3 extends over 14 amino acids. Here the CDR3 DNA reads TGTGCCAGCAGCTCGACAGACTCTAATGAAAAACTGTTTTTT. Translating gives CASSSTDSNEKLFF.

The chain couples TRBV6-2 or TRBV6-3 to TRBJ2-3; 10 bases are shared with TRBD2. Trimming cost V 6 bases and J 1 base; bases outside gene matches: 7. The CDR3 is 16 residues long. Germline loops: CDR1 MNHEY, CDR2 SVGEGT. The CDR3 loop is CASSTSSGSRTDTQYF. The CDR3 bases are TGTGCCAGCAGCACTTCTAGCGGGAGCCGCACAGATACGCAGTATTTT.

On this clonotype: A much larger clone lies a single base off, so this may be a read error. Because it lacks the conserved phenylalanine or tryptophan at the end, this CDR3 is likely a read error. CDR3 nucleotides: TGCGCCAGCAGCCAATCGACCACCGGGGTCCAAGAGACCCAGTACTCC. Amino acids: CASSQSTTGVQETQYS. The chain uses TRBV4-1 and TRBJ2-5, with D tentatively TRBD2 (5 bases). The CDR3 extends over 16 amino acids. Between the trimmed V and J ends, which lost 2 bases and 1 base, there was a span of 14 bases. Germline-derived CDR1 and CDR2 are MGHRA and YSYEKL.